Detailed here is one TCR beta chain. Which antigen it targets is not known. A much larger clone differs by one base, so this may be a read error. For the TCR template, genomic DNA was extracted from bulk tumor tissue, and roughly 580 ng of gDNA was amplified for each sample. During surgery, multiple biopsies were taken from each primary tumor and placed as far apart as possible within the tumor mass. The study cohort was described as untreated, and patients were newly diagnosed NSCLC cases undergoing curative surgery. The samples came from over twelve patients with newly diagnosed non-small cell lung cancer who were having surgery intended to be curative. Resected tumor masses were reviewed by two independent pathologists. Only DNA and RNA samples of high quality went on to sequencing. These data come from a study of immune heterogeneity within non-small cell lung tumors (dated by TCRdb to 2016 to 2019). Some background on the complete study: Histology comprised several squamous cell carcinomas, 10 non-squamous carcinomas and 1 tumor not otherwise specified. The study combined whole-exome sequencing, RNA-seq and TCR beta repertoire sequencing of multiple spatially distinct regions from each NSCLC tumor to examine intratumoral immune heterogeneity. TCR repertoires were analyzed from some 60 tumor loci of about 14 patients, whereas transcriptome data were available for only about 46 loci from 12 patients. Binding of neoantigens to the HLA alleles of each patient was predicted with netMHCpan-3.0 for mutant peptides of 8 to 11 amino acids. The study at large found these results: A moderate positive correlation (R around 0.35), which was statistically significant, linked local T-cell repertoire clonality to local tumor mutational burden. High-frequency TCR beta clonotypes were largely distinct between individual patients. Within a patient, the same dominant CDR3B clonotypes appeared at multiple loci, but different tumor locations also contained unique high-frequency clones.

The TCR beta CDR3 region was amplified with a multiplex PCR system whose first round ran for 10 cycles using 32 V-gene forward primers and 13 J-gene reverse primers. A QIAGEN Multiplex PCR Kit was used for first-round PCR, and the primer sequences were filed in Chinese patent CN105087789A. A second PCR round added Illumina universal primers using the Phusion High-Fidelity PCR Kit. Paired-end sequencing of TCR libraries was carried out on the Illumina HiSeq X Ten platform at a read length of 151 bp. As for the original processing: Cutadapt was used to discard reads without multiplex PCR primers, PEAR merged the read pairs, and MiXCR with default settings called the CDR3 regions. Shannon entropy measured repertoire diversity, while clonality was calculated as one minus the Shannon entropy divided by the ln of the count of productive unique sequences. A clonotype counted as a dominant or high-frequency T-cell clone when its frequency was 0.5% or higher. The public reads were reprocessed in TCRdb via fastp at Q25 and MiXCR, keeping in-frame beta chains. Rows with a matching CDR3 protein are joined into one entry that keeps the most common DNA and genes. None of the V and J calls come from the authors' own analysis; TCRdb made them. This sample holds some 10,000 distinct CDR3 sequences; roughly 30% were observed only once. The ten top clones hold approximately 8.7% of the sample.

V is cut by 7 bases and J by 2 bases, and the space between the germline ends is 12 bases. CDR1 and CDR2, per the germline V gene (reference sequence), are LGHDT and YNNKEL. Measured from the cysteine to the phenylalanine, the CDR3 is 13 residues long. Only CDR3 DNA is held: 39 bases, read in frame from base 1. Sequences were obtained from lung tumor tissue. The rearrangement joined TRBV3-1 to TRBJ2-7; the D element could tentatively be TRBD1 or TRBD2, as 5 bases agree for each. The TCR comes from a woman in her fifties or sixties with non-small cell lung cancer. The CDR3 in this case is CASTPGPTYEQYF. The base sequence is TGTGCCAGCACCCCGGGACCAACCTACGAGCAGTACTTC.